This T cell receptor (beta chain) was captured in a study of T-cell memory formation after mild COVID-19. Study in general: TCR clusters mostly belonged to single donors. Study-level results: Clones that shrank (day 15 to 85) were balanced CD4/CD8, whereas later expanders leaned CD4+. Contracting CD4+ clones sat mainly in CM and EM; CD8+ in EMRA.

The TCR alpha and TCR beta cDNA libraries, bearing sample barcodes and UMIs, were generated by 5'RACE using constant-segment primers. TCRdb re-analysed the 5' RACE reads in MiXCR, keeping a single row per CDR3 protein. This sample has 220,000 or so distinct CDR3 sequences; 9.5% to 10% occur once, and the top ten carry 3.5%. This clonotype was observed many times. Its antigen is as yet unknown. Trimming left V 5 bases short and J 4 bases short, with 14 bases between. The CDR3 consists of 14 residues. Germline V gene data show CDR1 as SGHAT and CDR2 as FQNNGV. This TCR came from a man aged 18 to 30 who had mild COVID-19 (a few samples of this study predate the infection). Cell type and time point are not known. The J gene is TRBJ1-2, the V gene TRBV11-2, with TRBD1 as a possible D gene (6 bases). The sample consisted of PBMCs or a T cell subset sorted from them (not recorded which). CDR3 loop: CASSPDGGPYGYTF. For the CDR3, the DNA is TGTGCCAGCAGCCCCGACGGGGGCCCCTATGGCTACACCTTC.